This TCR beta chain was retrieved from a study of beta chain features in type 1 diabetes. Study-wide context: The examined sorted cells totaled over 85,000,000 across samples. Study findings and constraints: High TCR expression in some cells could lead to their over-representation in cDNA sequencing. Across patients, naive, central memory and Treg TCRB repertoires exhibited apparently greater similarity than was observed across healthy donors.

CDR1 MDHEN and CDR2 SYDVKM come from the germline V gene. Trimming took off 8 bases at V and 3 bases at J, with 11 bases between the two ends. This CDR3 comprises 12 residues. The entirety of the isolated RNA underwent reverse transcription, so expressed TCRB transcripts were sequenced. TCRdb's table, derived via immunoSEQ multiplex PCR, lists solely in-frame clones and lacks some. The top ten clones hold 1% to 1.5% of a sample with some 200,000 clones, around 9.9% of them seen once. On this clone: Its antigen remains unidentified.

The sample was central memory CD4+ T cells from blood. The receptor was isolated from a man younger than 30 in good health. The V and J genes are TRBV28 and TRBJ2-7; a weak D match, TRBD1 (6 bases). The CDR3 region has the DNA TGTGCCAGCGGGGACACCCGCTACGAGCAGTACTTC. Protein product: CASGDTRYEQYF.